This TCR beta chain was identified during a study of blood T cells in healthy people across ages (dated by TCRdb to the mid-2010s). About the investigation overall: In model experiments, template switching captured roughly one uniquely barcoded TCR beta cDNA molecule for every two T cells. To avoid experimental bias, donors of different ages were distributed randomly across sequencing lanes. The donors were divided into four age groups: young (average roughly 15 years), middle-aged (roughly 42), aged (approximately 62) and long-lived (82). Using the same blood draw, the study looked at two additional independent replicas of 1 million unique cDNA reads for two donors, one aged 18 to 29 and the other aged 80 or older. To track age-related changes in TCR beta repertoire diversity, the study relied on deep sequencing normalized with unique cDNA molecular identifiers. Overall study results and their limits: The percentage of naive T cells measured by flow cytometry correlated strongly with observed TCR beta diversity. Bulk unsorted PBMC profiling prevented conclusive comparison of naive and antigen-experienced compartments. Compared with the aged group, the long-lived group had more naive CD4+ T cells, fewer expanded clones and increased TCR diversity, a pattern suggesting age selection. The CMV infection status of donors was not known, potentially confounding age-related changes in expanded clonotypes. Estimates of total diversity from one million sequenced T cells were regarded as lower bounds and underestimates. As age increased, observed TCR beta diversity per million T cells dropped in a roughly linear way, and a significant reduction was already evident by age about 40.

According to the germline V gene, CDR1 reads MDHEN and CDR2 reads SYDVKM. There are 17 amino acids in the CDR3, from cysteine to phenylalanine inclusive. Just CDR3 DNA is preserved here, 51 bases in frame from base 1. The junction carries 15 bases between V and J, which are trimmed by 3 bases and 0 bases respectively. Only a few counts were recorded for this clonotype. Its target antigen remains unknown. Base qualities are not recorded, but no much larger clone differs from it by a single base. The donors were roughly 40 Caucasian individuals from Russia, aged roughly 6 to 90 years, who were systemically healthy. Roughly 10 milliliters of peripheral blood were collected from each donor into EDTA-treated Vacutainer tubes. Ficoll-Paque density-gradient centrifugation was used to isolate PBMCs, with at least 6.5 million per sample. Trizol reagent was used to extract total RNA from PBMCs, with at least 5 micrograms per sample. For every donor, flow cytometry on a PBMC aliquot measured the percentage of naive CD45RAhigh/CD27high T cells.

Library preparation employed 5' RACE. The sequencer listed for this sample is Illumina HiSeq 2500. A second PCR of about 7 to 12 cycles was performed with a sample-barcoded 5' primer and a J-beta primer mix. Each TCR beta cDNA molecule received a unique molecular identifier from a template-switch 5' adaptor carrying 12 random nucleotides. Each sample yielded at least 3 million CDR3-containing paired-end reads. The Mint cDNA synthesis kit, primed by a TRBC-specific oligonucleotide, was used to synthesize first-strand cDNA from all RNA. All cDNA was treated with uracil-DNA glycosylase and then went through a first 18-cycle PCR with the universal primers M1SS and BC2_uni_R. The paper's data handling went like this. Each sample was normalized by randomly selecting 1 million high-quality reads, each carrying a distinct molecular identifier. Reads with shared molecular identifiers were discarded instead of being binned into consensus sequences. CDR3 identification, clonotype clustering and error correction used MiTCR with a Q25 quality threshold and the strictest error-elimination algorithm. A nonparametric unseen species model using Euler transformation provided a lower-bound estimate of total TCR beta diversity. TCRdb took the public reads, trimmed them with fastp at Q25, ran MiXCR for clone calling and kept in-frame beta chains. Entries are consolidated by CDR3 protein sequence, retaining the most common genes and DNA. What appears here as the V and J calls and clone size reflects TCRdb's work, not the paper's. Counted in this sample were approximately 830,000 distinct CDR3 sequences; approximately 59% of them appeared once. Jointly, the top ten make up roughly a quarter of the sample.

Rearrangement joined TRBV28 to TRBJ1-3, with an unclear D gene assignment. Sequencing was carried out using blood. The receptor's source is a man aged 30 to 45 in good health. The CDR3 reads CASSFTPIGYSGNTIYF. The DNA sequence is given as TGTGCCAGCAGTTTCACCCCGATTGGCTACTCTGGAAACACCATATATTTT.